This record covers a single T cell receptor (beta chain). Antigen unknown. TCRdb re-called the 5' RACE reads with MiXCR, one entry per CDR3 protein. The sample shows roughly 300,000 distinct CDR3 sequences, 8% of them seen only once. With 1 base clipped from V and 5 bases from J, the junction kept 7 bases outside the gene matches. The CDR3 runs to 16 residues. Germline-derived CDR1 and CDR2 are MGHRA and YSYEKL. This entry is derived from a study of CD8 T cells in ankylosing spondylitis. Regarding the study as a whole: In ankylosing spondylitis blood, a motif of 7 to 9 highly homologous TCR beta variants appeared characteristic.

The sequenced material came from blood, either unsorted or a sorted T cell fraction (not recorded which). The origin of this receptor is a male donor with ankylosing spondylitis. This rearrangement joins TRBV4-1 to TRBJ2-1; 8 bases line up with TRBD2. CDR3 DNA sequence: TGCGCCAGCAGCCAAGTTATAGCGGGAATCAACAATGAGCAGTTCTTC. It codes for CASSQVIAGINNEQFF.